This is a list of T cell receptor beta chains from one sample in a study of cytomegalovirus exposure and HLA in healthy donors. Profiled with immunoSEQ multiplex PCR; TCRdb holds only in-frame clones, not every one. The data contain some 120,000 clones, about 70% of them singletons. The sequenced sample consisted of PBMCs. These receptors were obtained from a man aged 30 to 39 in good health and CMV-seropositive. Each CDR3 is given with its conserved first and last residue.

V gene,J gene,CDR3 protein
TRBV25-1,TRBJ2-1,CASSGQGKGNEQFF
TRBV30,TRBJ1-1,CAWGAVNTEAFF
TRBV5-1,TRBJ1-2,CASSADRGSYGYPF
TRBV4-3,TRBJ1-2,CASSQFVGQGSGYTF
TRBV29-1,TRBJ2-7,CSVVTGAGEQYF
TRBV19,TRBJ1-3,CASHRAESGNTIYF
TRBV7-2,TRBJ2-7,CASSLYNVAGVNEQYF
TRBV5-1,TRBJ2-6,CASSLEASGGTEFISGANVLTF
TRBV6-6,TRBJ1-6,CASSLSGHRSFPLHF
TRBV7-2,TRBJ2-1,CASSFPLSYNEQFF
TRBV28,TRBJ1-1,CASRGTGNMNTEAFF
TRBV11-2,TRBJ2-3,CASSLVSGGVDTQYF
TRBV6-1,TRBJ1-1,CASSSQTGDTEAFF
TRBV11-2,TRBJ2-5,CASSQVETQYF
TRBV5-4,TRBJ2-5,CASSLRKGRGETQYF
TRBV27,TRBJ2-5,CASSLSGGGGETQYF
TRBV19,TRBJ1-4,CASSMDRDEKLFF
TRBV11-2,TRBJ2-2,CAIERGGSNTGELFF
TRBV2,TRBJ2-7,CASSETGRGYEQYF
TRBV6-1,TRBJ1-1,CASSVEGGSNTEAFF
TRBV27,TRBJ2-1,CASSSLRDRGLNEQFF
TRBV6-1,TRBJ2-3,CASSALTRGTDTQYF
TRBV27,TRBJ1-1,CASSLVRTGGVEGEAFF
TRBV4-1,TRBJ2-3,CASSQAPGPTDTQYF
TRBV27,TRBJ2-3,CASSSQPGYLGTDTQYF
TRBV9,TRBJ1-1,CASSPTGTGLMNTEAFF
TRBV27,TRBJ1-2,CASSARGNYGYTF
TRBV6-1,TRBJ2-5,CASSEGSGGRETQYF
TRBV5-1,TRBJ2-3,CASSYDSAASTDTQYF
TRBV5-6,TRBJ1-6,CASSLELQGAVSPLHF
TRBV30,TRBJ1-3,CASIKSSGNTIYF
TRBV5-5,TRBJ1-1,CASSLRSGNTEAFF
TRBV12-5,TRBJ1-1,CASGSSLGMNTEAFF
TRBV2,TRBJ2-5,CASSARPQGSETQYF
TRBV28,TRBJ2-3,CASGTSGGNTQYF
TRBV11-2,TRBJ1-2,CASSSVRGQKGYGYTF
TRBV9,TRBJ1-1,CASSVGTEATEAFF
TRBV14,TRBJ2-7,CASRGQGANEQYF
TRBV30,TRBJ2-6,CAGTGGAGANVLTF
TRBV2,TRBJ1-1,CASTMEGLNTEAFF
TRBV14,TRBJ1-5,CASSQGDRGNQPQHF
TRBV2,TRBJ1-2,CASSVGGTGRNYGYTF
TRBV27,TRBJ1-2,CASSINPTGGYYGYPF
TRBV6-5,TRBJ1-1,CASSPTDVEAFF
TRBV4-1,TRBJ2-7,CASSQVAGGPYEQYF
TRBV2,TRBJ1-1,CASSADGEALNTEAFF
TRBV7-5,TRBJ2-7,CVRSARQYSEQYF
TRBV10-3,TRBJ1-2,CAIGTGESYGYPF
TRBV5-1,TRBJ1-2,CASSLGQGADGYTF
TRBV7-9,TRBJ1-2,CASSSGNYGYTF
TRBV11-2,TRBJ2-5,CASSRGQVQETQYF
TRBV4-2,TRBJ2-3,CASSSPGTDTQYF
TRBV28,TRBJ1-6,CASRGVNNSPLHF
TRBV6-1,TRBJ1-5,CASSEQGQRGFSNQPQHF
TRBV29-1,TRBJ1-1,CSVAETGGGTEAFF
TRBV19,TRBJ1-6,CASSIGQSSYNSPLHF
TRBV10-3,TRBJ1-3,CAISGEPTGNTIYF